Each of the 9 T cell receptor beta chains below was sequenced from the same sample in a study of T-cell memory formation after mild COVID-19. MiXCR, run by TCRdb on the 5' RACE reads, gives a single entry per CDR3 protein. The sample yields about 320,000 distinct CDR3 sequences, roughly an eighth seen once. The sample taken for sequencing was PBMCs or a T cell subset sorted from them (not recorded which). Receptors were obtained from a man younger than 35 who had mild COVID-19 (a few samples of this study predate the infection). Cell type and time point are not known.

This clonotype was detected only a few times. The J gene is TRBJ2-1, the V gene TRBV7-6; 10 bases match TRBD2. Trimming cost V 9 bases and J 3 bases; bases outside gene matches: 11. The germline V gene has CDR1 SGHVS and CDR2 FNYEAQ. This CDR3 has 16 amino acids. The CDR3 spells CASSRELAGIYNEQFF. DNA for the CDR3: TGTGCCAGTAGCAGGGAACTAGCGGGGATCTACAATGAGCAGTTCTTC. The whole variable domain, filled in from reference TRBV7-6 and TRBJ2-1, reads GAGVSQSPRYKVTKRGQDVALRCDPISGHVSLYWYRQALGQGPEFLTYFNYEAQQDKSGLPNDRFSAERPEGSISTLTIQRTEQRDSAMYRCASSRELAGIYNEQFFGPGTRLTVL.

V and J are TRBV6-1 and TRBJ2-7, with D perhaps TRBD2 (6 bases). The CDR3 length is 13 residues. The V end was cut by 6 bases, the J end by 2 bases, with 11 bases between. Germline V gene lookup returns CDR1 MNHNS and CDR2 SASEGT. Written as DNA, the CDR3 is TGTGCCAGCAGCGGCGGGGTCGCCTACGAGCAGTACGTC. This codes for CASSGGVAYEQYV.

This clonotype has a handful of counts. The V gene is TRBV3-1, the J gene TRBJ1-5; the match to TRBD1 covers 12 bases. J gave up 5 bases and V 0 bases, and 2 bases lay outside the gene matches. Germline-derived CDR1 and CDR2 are LGHDT and YNNKEL (reference sequence). The CDR3 runs 16 residues. CDR3 sequence (DNA): TGTGCCAGCAGCCAAGATTGGGACAGGGGGCATCAGCCCCAGCATTTT. This encodes CASSQDWDRGHQPQHF.

This clonotype was detected a few times. This chain links TRBV6-5 with TRBJ2-7; maybe TRBD1 (5 bases). CDR3 length equals 16 residues. CDR1 is MNHEY, CDR2 SVGAGI, per germline. Between the trimmed V and J ends, which lost 2 bases and 5 bases, there was a span of 19 bases. The chain's CDR3 is CASSYDPGIQGNEQYF. Here the CDR3 DNA reads TGTGCCAGCAGTTACGACCCAGGGATTCAAGGGAACGAGCAGTACTTC.

V is TRBV4-1 and J is TRBJ2-3; the D is unclear. The CDR3 length is 13 residues. The germline CDR1 and CDR2 sequences are MGHRA and YSYEKL. Trimming removed 1 base from V and 6 bases from J, with 8 bases in between. This CDR3 is CASSQGIGDTQYF. The DNA for the CDR3 is TGCGCCAGCAGCCAAGGAATCGGGGATACGCAGTATTTT.

This clonotype has only a few counts. The J gene is TRBJ2-7, the V gene TRBV5-1; D tentatively reads TRBD1 or TRBD2 (5 bases each). This CDR3 is 16 amino acids long. Germline CDR1 and CDR2: SGHRS and YFSETQ. V was trimmed by 0 bases and J by 0 bases, leaving 13 bases between them. The CDR3 DNA follows: TGCGCCAGCAGCTTGGAAGGGACCTTGGGCTCCTACGAGCAGTACGTC. This codes for CASSLEGTLGSYEQYV.

The chain recombines TRBV7-9 with TRBJ1-1, with a weak D call TRBD1 (6 bases). Germline V gives CDR1 SEHNR, CDR2 FQNEAQ (reference sequence). V was trimmed by 0 bases and J by 6 bases, leaving 14 bases between them. The CDR3 runs to 15 residues. CDR3 residues: CASSLASGGLSEAFF. For the CDR3, the DNA is TGTGCCAGCAGCTTAGCGTCCGGGGGCTTATCTGAAGCTTTCTTT.

This clonotype was seen a handful of times. The V gene is TRBV9, the J gene TRBJ2-5, with D possibly matching TRBD1 (6 bases). The CDR3 has 14 amino acids. CDR1 is SGDLS and CDR2 is YYNGEE in the germline V gene. Trimming removed 0 bases at V and 4 bases at J, with 10 bases between. In DNA form, the CDR3 reads TGTGCCAGCAGCGTAGCCGGGACAAGAGAGACCCAGTACTTC. It specifies CASSVAGTRETQYF.

This clonotype showed up just a few times. The chain is built from TRBV6-6 and TRBJ2-4, with D possibly being TRBD2 (5 bases). CDR3 length: 13 residues. The germline V and J ends were trimmed by 7 bases and 8 bases, with 15 bases remaining between them. Germline V gives CDR1 MNHNY, CDR2 SVGAGI (reference sequence). CDR3 sequence (DNA): TGTGCCAGCACCTCGAGCGGCCTTGACATTCAGTACTTC. This translates into CASTSSGLDIQYF.